The rows below give T cell receptor beta chains drawn from one sample of a study of blood T cell repertoires in COVID-19. Only in-frame clones appear in the TCRdb table, and some are missing; sequencing was by immunoSEQ multiplex PCR. The repertoire holds 200,000 to 250,000 clones, 65% to 90% seen once, with roughly 4.5% in the top ten. Source material: PBMCs or T cells enriched from blood (not recorded which). These receptors were collected from a woman in her 30s who had been exposed to COVID-19. The CDR3 runs from the conserved cysteine through the conserved F or W. D genes are given only for firm matches.

TRBV4-2	TRBJ1-1	NA	TGTGCCAGCAGCCAAGTCCAGGGTGGTGAAGCTTTCTTT	CASSQVQGGEAFF
TRBV19	TRBJ1-2	TRBD1	TGTGCCAGTAGTTTCCCCGGGACAGGGAACGGCTACACCTTC	CASSFPGTGNGYTF
TRBV6-5	TRBJ2-7	NA	TGTGCCAGCAGTTACGGAGGCAGTCCCTACGAGCAGTACTTC	CASSYGGSPYEQYF
TRBV19	TRBJ1-5	NA	TGTGCCAGTAGTATAGATTTCGGACAGCTGAGAAGCAATCAGCCCCAGCATTTT	CASSIDFGQLRSNQPQHF
TRBV5-1	TRBJ1-6	TRBD1	TGCGCCAGCAGCCCTCTGACAGGGAATTCACCCCTCCACTTT	CASSPLTGNSPLHF
TRBV12-5	TRBJ2-7	NA	TGTGCTAGTGGTTTGGTACAAGTCAGGGGAGAAGAGCAGTACTTC	CASGLVQVRGEEQYF
TRBV7-9	TRBJ2-1	TRBD2	TGTGCCAGCAGCTTATTCAGAGGCGGGGGGGCCGCTGAGCAGTTCTTC	CASSLFRGGGAAEQFF
TRBV10-3	TRBJ1-4	TRBD1	TGTGCCATCAGTGAGCCCAAGACAGGGGACGGTGAAAAACTGTTTTTT	CAISEPKTGDGEKLFF
TRBV2	TRBJ2-7	TRBD1	TGTGCCAGGGGGACAGGGTGGGGCGAGCAGTACTTC	CARGTGWGEQYF
TRBV23-1	TRBJ1-2	NA	TGCGCCAGCAGTCGGGGGGTAGATGGCTACACCTTC	CASSRGVDGYTF
TRBV7-2	TRBJ1-5	NA	TGTGCCAGCAGCTCTCATGGGGCGGATAATCAGCCCCAGCATTTT	CASSSHGADNQPQHF